This is a list of T cell receptor beta chains from one sample in a study of T cells in Graves' hyperthyroidism and ophthalmopathy. TCRdb re-called the multiplex PCR reads through MiXCR, storing one row per CDR3 protein. This table holds approximately 360,000 distinct CDR3 sequences, roughly 25% found once. The sequencing input was blood. These TCRs come from a man aged 50-59 years with Graves' hyperthyroidism. Each CDR3 is given with its conserved first and last residue. The order of the fields is clone size, D gene, V gene, J gene, CDR3 DNA, CDR3 protein. D genes are given only for firm matches. The size field is filled for only some rows; it gives once, few, many or a size class.

>few|NA|TRBV27|TRBJ2-7
TGTGCCAGCAGTTTATCATGGGGATCCTACGAGCAGTACTTC
CASSLSWGSYEQYF
>NA|NA|TRBV20-1|TRBJ1-1
TGCAGTGCTCTAGGGCGGGCGTACACTGAAGCTTTCTTT
CSALGRAYTEAFF
>few|NA|TRBV4-1|TRBJ2-7
TGCGCCAGCAGCCAAGATAAACCGGGACCCTCCTCCTACGAGCAGTACTTC
CASSQDKPGPSSYEQYF
>NA|NA|TRBV10-1|TRBJ2-4
TGCGCCAGCAGCGCCGCGGGGTCCGGAAACATTCAGTACTTC
CASSAAGSGNIQYF
>NA|NA|TRBV29-1|TRBJ2-7
TGCAGCGTTGACGGGAACGATGGGCAGTACTTC
CSVDGNDGQYF
>NA|NA|TRBV5-1|TRBJ2-3
TGCGCCAGCAGCTTGATCGATTGGGACTCCACGTATTTT
CASSLIDWDSTYF
>many|NA|TRBV7-3|TRBJ2-1
TGTGCCAGCAACCGTCCGGTTTTGGGAAATGAGCAGTTCTTC
CASNRPVLGNEQFF
>many|TRBD2|TRBV28|TRBJ2-1
TGTGCATCTAGCGGGAGGTCTGCGGGCTCCTACAATGAGCAGTTCTTC
CASSGRSAGSYNEQFF
>NA|NA|TRBV5-1|TRBJ2-1
TGCGCCAGCAGCTTGGTTGCGCAGGGCTCCTACAATGAGCAGTTCTTC
CASSLVAQGSYNEQFF
>NA|NA|TRBV5-6|TRBJ2-1
TGTGCCAGCAGCTTGTTGGGGCAGGGAAGGCAGTTCTTC
CASSLLGQGRQFF
>few|NA|TRBV12-5|TRBJ2-3
TGTGCTAGTGGTTTGGCAGCCAGCCGCACAGATACGCAGTATTTT
CASGLAASRTDTQYF
>NA|TRBD1|TRBV12-5|TRBJ2-4
TGTGCTAGCGGACAGGGAACGATAAACATTCAGTACTTC
CASGQGTINIQYF
>NA|TRBD2|TRBV12-3/TRBV12-4|TRBJ2-1
TGTGCCAGCACCCTTGGACTAGCGTACAATGAGCAGTTCTTC
CASTLGLAYNEQFF
>NA|TRBD1|TRBV9|TRBJ2-5
TGTGCCAGCAGTTCAGGGGGCTACGAGACCCAGTACTTC
CASSSGGYETQYF
>NA|NA|TRBV25-1|TRBJ2-3
TGTGCCAGCAGTGCAACCGTTGGGCGAGATACGCAGTATTTT
CASSATVGRDTQYF
>few|NA|TRBV20-1|TRBJ1-1
TGCAGTGCTAGAGATTATAGGGCGAACACTGAAGCTTTCTTT
CSARDYRANTEAFF
>few|TRBD2|TRBV5-1|TRBJ2-7
TGCGCCAGCAGCCCAACAGGGACTAGCGGGGGTACCTACGAGCAGTACTTC
CASSPTGTSGGTYEQYF
>many|NA|TRBV12-3/TRBV12-4|TRBJ2-7
TGTGCCAGCAGTTTTTTAGGGGAGCAGTACTTC
CASSFLGEQYF
>NA|NA|TRBV9|TRBJ1-1
TGTGCCAGCAGCGTAGAGTCGGGGAACACTGAAGCTTTCTTT
CASSVESGNTEAFF
>many|NA|TRBV28|TRBJ2-1
TGTGCCAGCAGGAGGGGAGCTGAGCAGTTCTTC
CASRRGAEQFF
>NA|NA|TRBV20-1|TRBJ2-3
TGCAGTGCTGAGGGCAGCCCAGATACGCAGTATTTT
CSAEGSPDTQYF
>NA|TRBD2|TRBV30|TRBJ2-3
TGTGCCTGGAATACAGCGGGAGGGTCAGATACGCAGTATTTT
CAWNTAGGSDTQYF
>NA|TRBD2|TRBV6-2/TRBV6-3|TRBJ2-1
TGTGCCAGAGGGGGCCTAGCGGGAATCAATGAGCAGTTCTTC
CARGGLAGINEQFF
>NA|NA|TRBV25-1|TRBJ2-2
TGTGCCAGCACGGTGGGCACCGGGGAGCTGTTTTTT
CASTVGTGELFF
>NA|NA|TRBV5-1|TRBJ2-7
TGCGCCAGCAGTAATGGAGGGTATGGGGAGCAGTACTTC
CASSNGGYGEQYF
>many|NA|TRBV7-8|TRBJ2-1
TGTGCCAGCAGCCCGAAGACAGGACGGGTCTACAATGAGCAGTTCTTC
CASSPKTGRVYNEQFF
>many|NA|TRBV12-3/TRBV12-4|TRBJ2-3
TGTGCCAGCAAGTCGGCTACCACTAGCACAGATACGCAGTATTTT
CASKSATTSTDTQYF
>few|NA|TRBV10-3|TRBJ2-1
TGTGCCATCAGTATTGGACTCGACTACTCCTACAATGAGCAGTTCTTC
CAISIGLDYSYNEQFF